Here is one T cell receptor beta chain with its context. Its antigen is unidentified. The assay was immunoSEQ multiplex PCR, and TCRdb's table has in-frame clones only and misses some. The data hold about 110,000 clones, with 70% to 90% observed a single time. This CDR3 spans 14 amino acids. From germline, CDR1 is SGHNT and CDR2 YYREEE (reference sequence). Trimming removed 0 bases from V and 3 bases from J, with 10 bases in between. The sample is drawn from a study of T cell responses to AZD1222 COVID-19 vaccine. Findings of the study overall: Spike-specific TCR repertoires showed rising breadth and depth after two AZD1222 doses. Unmutated variant regions are reportedly the target of nearly half of TCRs that are spike-specific.

The sequence came from an adult who received the AZD1222 COVID-19 vaccine. The V gene is TRBV5-4, the J gene TRBJ2-7, with D unresolved. The material was peripheral blood, obtained 28 days after the second AZD1222 dose. CDR3 nucleotides: TGTGCCAGCAGCTTGGCCCCGTATCGCTACGAGCAGTACTTC. Translated, it gives CASSLAPYRYEQYF.